This TCR beta chain was sequenced in a study of blood T cell repertoires in COVID-19. Assay used: immunoSEQ multiplex PCR; TCRdb lists only in-frame clones, some missing. Found here are about 95,000 clones, 84% of them singletons; the top ten hold approximately 22%. The sequenced sample consisted of peripheral blood. This clonotype was sampled from a human donor in a cohort sampled during active COVID-19.

The CDR3 DNA sequence: TGCAGCGTCTTTAGAGGGACTGAAGCTTTCTTT. Translating gives CSVFRGTEAFF. The V gene is TRBV29-1, the J gene TRBJ1-1, with D unclear. Germline CDR1 reads SQVTM; CDR2 reads ANQGSEA. The V and J ends lost 6 bases and 5 bases respectively, with 10 bases between them. The CDR3 sequence is 11 residues long.